This T cell receptor (beta chain) was observed in a study of tissue T cells after allogeneic stem cell transplantation. Specified time point: mouse harvest day 14 after allogeneic transplant. Tail vein injection delivered 10^7 T-cell-depleted bone marrow cells and 10^6 splenic CD5+ T cells. In regard to this clone: The antigen remains undetermined. Gene names are mouse gene names. Sequencing ends 1 residue short of the CDR3 end; the germline J gene provides the rest.

Overall study results and limits: Limitations included a small, clinically heterogeneous cohort and limited sampling depth.

Sequenced by immunoSEQ multiplex PCR; TCRdb stores in-frame clones only, minus some. This sample has roughly 3,000 clones; around 50% occur once, and the top ten carry more than 35%. V shed 5 bases and J shed 0 bases, with 13 bases lying between them. Germline V lookup: CDR1 FNHDT, CDR2 SITEND (reference sequence). This CDR3 spans 15 amino acids. The chain joins TRBV19 to TRBJ2-3, with a tentative D call TRBD1 (8 bases). The TCR comes from a female BALB/c mouse given C57BL/6 T cells with graft-versus-host disease after an allogeneic hematopoietic cell transplant. The sample taken for sequencing was gut tissue. CDR3 loop: CASRTGGGSAETLYF. The covered CDR3 bases are TGTGCCAGCAGAACAGGGGGGGGGAGTGCAGAAACGCTGTAT.